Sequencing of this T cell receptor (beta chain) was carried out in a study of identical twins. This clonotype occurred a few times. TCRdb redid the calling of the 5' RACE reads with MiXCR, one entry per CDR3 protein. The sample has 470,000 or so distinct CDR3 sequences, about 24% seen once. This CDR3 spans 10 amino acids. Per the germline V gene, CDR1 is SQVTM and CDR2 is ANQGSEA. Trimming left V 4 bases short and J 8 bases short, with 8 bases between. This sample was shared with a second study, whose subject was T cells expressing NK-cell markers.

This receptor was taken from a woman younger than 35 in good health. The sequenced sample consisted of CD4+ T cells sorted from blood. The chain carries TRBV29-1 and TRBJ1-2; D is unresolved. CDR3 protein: CSVGEGGYTF. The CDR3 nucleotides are TGCAGCGTTGGTGAGGGAGGCTACACCTTC.